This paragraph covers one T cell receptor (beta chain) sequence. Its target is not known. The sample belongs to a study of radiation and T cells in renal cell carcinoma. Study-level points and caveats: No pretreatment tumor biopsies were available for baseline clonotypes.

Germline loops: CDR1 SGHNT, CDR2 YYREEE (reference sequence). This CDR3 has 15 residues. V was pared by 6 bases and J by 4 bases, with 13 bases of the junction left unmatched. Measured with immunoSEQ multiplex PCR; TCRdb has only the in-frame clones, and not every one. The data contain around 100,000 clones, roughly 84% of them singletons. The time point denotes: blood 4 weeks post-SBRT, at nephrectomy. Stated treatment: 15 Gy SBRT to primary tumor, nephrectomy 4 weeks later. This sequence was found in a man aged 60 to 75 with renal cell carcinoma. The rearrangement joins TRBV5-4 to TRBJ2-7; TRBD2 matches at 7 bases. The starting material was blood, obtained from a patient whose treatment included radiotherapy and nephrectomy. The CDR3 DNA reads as TGTGCCAGCACCCTGGGAGGGAGGGACGGGTACGAGCAGTACTTC. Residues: CASTLGGRDGYEQYF.